The clone carrying this T cell receptor (beta chain) was observed a few times. The sample belongs to a study of blood T cell repertoires in COVID-19. Across the study: COVID-19 samples from acute and convalescent phases originated in the United States, Italy and Spain. PBMCs, B-cell-depleted T cells, or T cells were the source of the cDNA or gDNA that made up the material.

Under the authors' procedure: Scientists estimated how many nucleated cells there were by amplifying reference gene primers. Produced via immunoSEQ multiplex PCR; TCRdb's table is partial and in-frame only. The V and J calls and clone size are taken from that table; D and trimming were inferred from the DNA. Found here are 120,000 or so clones, 70% to 80% of them singletons; the top ten hold roughly 7.3%. The TCR originated in a human donor in a cohort sampled during active COVID-19. Sequences were obtained from peripheral blood.

Here the CDR3 reads CATVRQTGPYEQYF. The CDR3 DNA sequence: TGTGCCACCGTCAGACAGACAGGCCCCTACGAGCAGTACTTC. The rearrangement uses TRBV7-9 and TRBJ2-7, with D maybe TRBD1 (6 bases). The germline CDR1 and CDR2 sequences are SEHNR and FQNEAQ (reference sequence). This CDR3 has 14 amino acids. Trimming took 10 bases from V and 2 from J, leaving 18 bases between them.